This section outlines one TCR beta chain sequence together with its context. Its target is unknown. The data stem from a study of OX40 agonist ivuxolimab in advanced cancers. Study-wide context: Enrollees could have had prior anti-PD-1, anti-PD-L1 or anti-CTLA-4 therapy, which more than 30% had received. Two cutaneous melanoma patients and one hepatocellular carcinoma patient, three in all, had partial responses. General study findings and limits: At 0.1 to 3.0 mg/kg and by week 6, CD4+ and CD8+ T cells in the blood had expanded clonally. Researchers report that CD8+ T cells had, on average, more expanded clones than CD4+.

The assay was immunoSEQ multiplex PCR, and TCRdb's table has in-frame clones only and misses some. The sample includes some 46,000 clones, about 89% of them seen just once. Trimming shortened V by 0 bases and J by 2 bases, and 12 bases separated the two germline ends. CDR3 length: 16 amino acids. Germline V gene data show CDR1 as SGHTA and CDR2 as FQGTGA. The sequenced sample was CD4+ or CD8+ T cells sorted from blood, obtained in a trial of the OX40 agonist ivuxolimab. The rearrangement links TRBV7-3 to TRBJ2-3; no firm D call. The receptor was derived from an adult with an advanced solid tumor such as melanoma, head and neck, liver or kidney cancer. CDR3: CASSLTVSLSTDTQYF. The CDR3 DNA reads TGTGCCAGCAGCTTAACAGTCAGTTTATCCACAGATACGCAGTATTTT.